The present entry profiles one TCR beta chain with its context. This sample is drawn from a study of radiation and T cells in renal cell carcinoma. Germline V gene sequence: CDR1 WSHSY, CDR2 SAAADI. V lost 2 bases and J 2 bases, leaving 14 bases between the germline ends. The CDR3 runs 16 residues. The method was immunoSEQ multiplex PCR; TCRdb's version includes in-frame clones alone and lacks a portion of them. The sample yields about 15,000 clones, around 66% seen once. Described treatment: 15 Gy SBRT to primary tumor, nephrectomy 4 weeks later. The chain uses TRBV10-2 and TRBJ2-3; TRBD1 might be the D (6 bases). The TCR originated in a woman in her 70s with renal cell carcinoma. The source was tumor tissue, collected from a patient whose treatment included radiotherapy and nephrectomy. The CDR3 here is CASSEPYRAPTDTQYF. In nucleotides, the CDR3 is TGCGCCAGCAGTGAGCCATACAGGGCCCCCACAGATACGCAGTATTTT.